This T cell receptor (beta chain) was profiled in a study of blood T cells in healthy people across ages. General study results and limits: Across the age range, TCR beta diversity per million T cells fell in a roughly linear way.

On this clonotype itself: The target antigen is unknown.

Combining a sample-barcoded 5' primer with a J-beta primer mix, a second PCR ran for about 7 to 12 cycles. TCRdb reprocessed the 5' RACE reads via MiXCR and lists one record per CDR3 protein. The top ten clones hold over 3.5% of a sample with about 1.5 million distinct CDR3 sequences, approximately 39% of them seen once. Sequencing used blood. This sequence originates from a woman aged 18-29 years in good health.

The CDR3 loop is CASSPISGGTTDTQYF. The CDR3 DNA reads as TGTGCCAGCTCACCTATAAGCGGGGGAACTACAGATACGCAGTATTTT. V gene TRBV18 combines with J gene TRBJ2-3; 8 bases map to TRBD2. The CDR3 covers 16 residues. The germline gives CDR1 KGHSH, CDR2 LQKENI. The ends lost 3 bases at V and 3 bases at J; junction bases unmatched: 8.